What follows are 23 T cell receptor beta chains derived from one specimen sequenced in a study of T cells in Graves' hyperthyroidism and ophthalmopathy. There were TCR beta CDR3 regions amplified from RNA transcripts. The primer set for the first-round RT-PCR of the TCR CDR3 was HTBI. TCRdb analysed the multiplex PCR reads with MiXCR anew, one entry per CDR3 protein. This sample has about 99,000 distinct CDR3 sequences, with over 45% found just once. What was sequenced was blood. These receptors were collected from a man aged 35-49 years with Graves' hyperthyroidism.

The V call is TRBV10-1, the J call TRBJ2-7, with TRBD2 matching over 11 bases. Per germline, CDR1 WNHNN and CDR2 SYGVQD (reference sequence). Losses at the gene ends were 4 bases for V and 0 bases for J; bases not matched to a gene: 8. The CDR3 runs 17 residues. The CDR3 DNA is TGCGCCAGCAGTGGTTGGACTAGCGGGTGGAACTCCTACGAGCAGTACTTC. Translated, it gives CASSGWTSGWNSYEQYF.

This clonotype showed up many times. V is TRBV10-3 and J is TRBJ1-4, with 7 bases fitting TRBD1. Germline V gene lookup returns CDR1 ENHRY and CDR2 SYGVKD. The ends lost 2 bases at V and 6 bases at J; junction bases unmatched: 3. The CDR3 is 14 amino acids. In nucleotides, the CDR3 is TGTGCCATCAGTGAGAGACAGGGTTATGAAAAACTGTTTTTT. As protein: CAISERQGYEKLFF.

In this sample, this clonotype turned up many times. The chain combines TRBV7-9 with TRBJ2-2; 7 nucleotides line up with TRBD1. CDR3 length: 13 residues. Germline V gives CDR1 SEHNR, CDR2 FQNEAQ (reference sequence). J was trimmed by 6 bases and V by 6 bases; bases with no gene match: 4. The CDR3 here is CASSTGDAGELFF. CDR3 in DNA: TGTGCCAGCAGTACAGGGGACGCCGGGGAGCTGTTTTTT.

A remark on this clonotype: A junction end diverges from the germline sequence, so it may reflect a read error. CDR3 nucleotides: TGTGCCTGCAGCGTAGGAGGAGGGTTCGGTCAGCCCCGGCATTTT. Residues: CACSVGGGFGQPRHF. The chain has TRBV9 and TRBJ1-5; no firm D call. Germline V gene data show CDR1 as SGDLS and CDR2 as YYNGEE. The CDR3 runs 15 residues.

This clonotype was seen ten or more times. V gene TRBV6-1 combines with J gene TRBJ2-5; 10 nucleotides align to TRBD2. Germline lookup yields CDR1 MNHNS and CDR2 SASEGT. This CDR3 comprises 13 residues. Germline trimming cut 10 bases from V and 10 bases from J; bases unmatched to any gene: 12. CDR3 DNA: TGTGCCACCGCCTTGGAGCGGGGGGGGGGCCAGTACTTC. It encodes CATALERGGGQYF.

In its sample, this clonotype was seen many times. The rearrangement links TRBV7-3 to TRBJ2-5; D is unclear. Germline CDR1 is SGHTA and CDR2 is FQGTGA. With 2 bases removed from V and 7 bases from J, the gap between germline ends came to 14 bases. The CDR3 spans 14 residues. CDR3 sequence (DNA): TGTGCCAGCAGCTTAGGGCCTTCGTCAGGGACCCAGTACTTC. Its translation: CASSLGPSSGTQYF.

About this clonotype itself: One end of the junction does not line up with germline, which may come from a read error. This chain joins TRBV29-1 and TRBJ2-1; 7 nucleotides line up with TRBD1. The length of the CDR3 is 13 residues. The germline CDR1 and CDR2 sequences are SQVTM and ANQGSEA. The CDR3 sequence is CSGLGGHYNKQFF. The CDR3 DNA follows: TGCAGCGGGCTAGGGGGCCACTACAATAAGCAGTTCTTC.

In this sample, this clonotype turned up many times. The V gene is TRBV12-3 or TRBV12-4, the J gene TRBJ2-3; TRBD2 might be the D (6 bases). V lost 3 bases and J 4 bases, leaving 11 bases between the germline ends. The CDR3 contains 14 residues. Here the CDR3 DNA reads TGTGCCAGCAGTTTCACGGAGGGCCCAGATACGCAGTATTTT. This sequence encodes CASSFTEGPDTQYF.

On this clonotype: One junction end disagrees with the germline gene, perhaps due to a read error. V is TRBV5-4 and J is TRBJ2-5, with 7 nucleotides matching TRBD1. The germline V gene encodes CDR1 SGHNT and CDR2 YYREEE (reference sequence). This CDR3 has 14 residues. In DNA form, the CDR3 reads TGCGCCAGCAGCTGGGGGACAGCCCAAGAGACCCAGTACTTC. Its protein is CASSWGTAQETQYF.

This clonotype has at least ten counts. The chain couples TRBV7-2 to TRBJ2-5; D ambiguous. This CDR3 is built from 15 residues. The germline CDR1 and CDR2 sequences are SGHTA and FQGNSA. V dropped 1 base and J dropped 5 bases, with 14 bases sitting between them. The CDR3 sequence: CASSLEPYLWETQYF. Written as DNA, the CDR3 is TGTGCCAGCAGCTTAGAACCGTACCTGTGGGAGACCCAGTACTTC.

Note on this clonotype: This clone may be a read error of a much larger clone one base away. It is likely a read error, because the conserved phenylalanine at the end of the CDR3 is missing. This chain connects TRBV6-5 to TRBJ2-5; no reliable D call. Trimming shortened V by 2 bases and J by 2 bases, and 9 bases separated the two germline ends. The CDR3 is 14 residues long. Germline loops: CDR1 MNHEY, CDR2 SVGAGI. The CDR3 nucleotides read TGTGCCAGCAGTTACGTAACAGCTCAAGAGACCCAGTACCTC. Translating gives CASSYVTAQETQYL.

The chain recombines TRBV20-1 with TRBJ1-6; 12 nucleotides agree with TRBD1. This CDR3 contains 15 residues. Germline CDR1 and CDR2: DFQATT and SNEGSKA (reference sequence). The J segment lost 6 bases and the V segment lost 3 bases, leaving 3 bases of the junction unmatched. This CDR3 is CSARGTGGSNSPLHF. The DNA for the CDR3 is TGCAGTGCTAGGGGGACAGGGGGCAGTAATTCACCCCTCCACTTT.

The J gene is TRBJ2-7, the V gene TRBV7-2, with 10 bases aligning to TRBD1. From germline, CDR1 is SGHTA and CDR2 FQGNSA. The CDR3 loop spans 14 amino acids. Trimming took 5 bases from V and 5 from J; bases not matched to a gene: 6. The CDR3 DNA follows: TGTGCCAGCAGCCAGACGGGACAGGGGAACGAGCAGTACTTC. It codes for CASSQTGQGNEQYF.

The J gene is TRBJ1-1, the V gene TRBV4-3; D not certain. The CDR3 length is 17 residues. Per the germline V gene, CDR1 is LGHNA and CDR2 is YSLEER. V gave up 0 bases and J gave up 4 bases, with 18 bases separating them. DNA of the CDR3: TGCGCCAGCAGCCAAGATCTGGGTAAAGGGCGGGGCACTGAAGCTTTCTTT. Encoded protein: CASSQDLGKGRGTEAFF.

Note on this clonotype: Compared with germline, one end of the junction differs, possibly owing to a read error. The CDR3 here is CSARDAREGGYGYIF. The CDR3, as DNA: TGCAGTGCTAGAGATGCCAGGGAGGGGGGCTATGGCTACATCTTC. This chain uses TRBV20-1 with TRBJ1-2; tentatively, D is TRBD1 (6 bases). Germline-derived CDR1 and CDR2 are DFQATT and SNEGSKA (reference sequence). The CDR3 is 15 amino acids.

This clonotype was seen repeatedly, ten times or more. The chain employs TRBV19 and TRBJ1-2, with 7 nucleotides matching TRBD1. J gave up 5 bases and V 3 bases, and 9 bases lay outside the gene matches. CDR3 length: 15 amino acids. CDR1 and CDR2 from the germline V gene are LNHDA and SQIVND (reference sequence). The CDR3 reads CASSILTSRGYGYTF. CDR3 bases: TGTGCCAGTAGTATTCTGACCTCCAGGGGGTATGGCTACACCTTC.

This clonotype appeared many times. This sequence joins TRBV6-5 and TRBJ1-6, with 9 bases matching TRBD1. This CDR3 spans 17 amino acids. Germline CDR1 is MNHEY and CDR2 is SVGAGI. Trimming removed 6 bases from V and 10 bases from J; junction bases left unmatched: 16. CDR3 amino acids: CASSSYPPTGGNSPLHF. CDR3 DNA: TGTGCCAGCAGCTCTTATCCCCCTACAGGGGGCAACTCACCCCTCCACTTT.

This clonotype has only a few counts. V usage is TRBV28 and J usage is TRBJ1-3; D remains ambiguous. The germline V gene has CDR1 MDHEN and CDR2 SYDVKM. Between the trimmed V and J ends, which lost 1 base and 4 bases, there was a span of 8 bases. The CDR3 has 14 amino acids. The DNA of the CDR3 is TGTGCCAGCAGTTTATTGCAGTCGGGAAACACCATATATTTT. It codes for CASSLLQSGNTIYF. The whole variable domain, remainder taken from reference TRBV28 and TRBJ1-3, is DVKVTQSSRYLVKRTGEKVFLECVQDMDHENMFWYRQDPGLGLRLIYFSYDVKMKEKGDIPEGYSVSREKKERFSLILESASTNQTSMYLCASSLLQSGNTIYFGEGSWLTVV.

The chain couples TRBV7-2 to TRBJ1-2; D unresolved. Germline V CDR1 and CDR2: SGHTA, FQGNSA. This CDR3 contains 14 residues. V lost 5 bases and J 9 bases, leaving 19 bases between the germline ends. The CDR3 nucleotides read TGTGCCAGCAGCCTACCGGGCGTGGTGTCGAGCTACACCTTC. Protein product: CASSLPGVVSSYTF.

This clonotype was seen more than once but under ten times. V and J are TRBV9 and TRBJ1-4, with 7 bases lining up with TRBD1. With V trimmed by 5 bases and J by 9 bases, 13 bases remained unmatched. The length of the CDR3 is 15 residues. The V gene's germline CDR1 is SGDLS and CDR2 YYNGEE. Here the CDR3 DNA reads TGTGCCAGCAGTCGGGGGGCAGGGGGTCCCAAAAAACTGTTTTTT. This codes for CASSRGAGGPKKLFF.

A note on this clonotype: The junction does not match germline at one end; this may be a read error. V and J are TRBV2 and TRBJ2-1; no firm D call. The CDR3 runs to 15 residues. Per germline, CDR1 SNHLY and CDR2 FYNNEI. The CDR3: CASSSRERNYIEQFF. Here the CDR3 DNA reads TGTGCCAGCAGTTCCAGAGAGAGGAACTACATTGAGCAGTTCTTC.

The sample holds many counts of this clonotype. The chain combines TRBV20-1 with TRBJ2-5, with D possibly TRBD2 on 6 matching bases. This CDR3 is built from 13 residues. Trimming cost V 1 base and J 5 bases, with 11 bases left between them. Germline V gives CDR1 DFQATT, CDR2 SNEGSKA (reference sequence). The DNA of the CDR3 is TGCAGTGCTAGAGGTCGAGGGAGGGAGACCCAGTACTTC. Protein sequence: CSARGRGRETQYF.

In nucleotides, the CDR3 is TGCAGTGCCACACACTACGAGCAGTACTTC. Translating it yields CSATHYEQYF. The chain uses TRBV20-1 and TRBJ2-7, with D unclear. V was cut by 6 bases and J by 3 bases, with 6 bases left in between. The germline gives CDR1 DFQATT, CDR2 SNEGSKA (reference sequence). This CDR3 is built from 10 residues.